The sequence of this T cell receptor beta chain was determined in a study of vaccination effects on CD4 cells after COVID-19. To note about this clone: The antigen is not known.

Per germline, CDR1 SGDLS and CDR2 YYNGEE. Trimming pared 3 bases from V and 1 base from J, leaving 14 bases between. The CDR3 length is 15 residues. Profiling relied on immunoSEQ multiplex PCR, and the TCRdb table lists in-frame clones only, not all of them. The sample includes around 50,000 clones, 60% to 85% of them seen just once. Having been cultured for 9 to 11 days, the cells underwent CD4+ T cell isolation. The sequencing here drew on CD4+ T cells from PBMCs cultured without peptide, taken before COVID-19 vaccination. The origin of this receptor is a human donor who had a prior SARS-CoV-2 infection. The chain carries TRBV9 and TRBJ2-7; D gene ambiguous. This CDR3 is CASSARAGLSYEQYF. CDR3 nucleotide sequence: TGTGCCAGCAGCGCCCGGGCCGGTTTGTCCTACGAGCAGTACTTC.